Listed below are T cell receptor beta chains from one sample, sequenced in a study of shared clonotypes between healthy human individuals. Data came from immunoSEQ multiplex PCR; TCRdb stores just in-frame clones and leaves some out. Of about 2.4 million clones in the sample, approximately 94% are singletons; the top ten hold over 0.12%. Material: naive CD4+ T cells sorted from blood. The source of these receptors is a man aged 18-30 years in good health. The CDR3 runs from the conserved cysteine through the conserved F or W. The D gene is left open where the match is weak. The size field is filled for only some rows; it gives once, few, many or a size class.

J,D,V,size,DNA,CDR3
TRBJ1-1,-,TRBV6-5,-,TGTGCCAGCACCTCGTTTGGAGACACTGAAGCTTTCTTT,CASTSFGDTEAFF
TRBJ2-7,-,TRBV19,-,TGTGCCAGTAGTATTGCCGGGGCCCCCCAGCAGTACTTC,CASSIAGAPQQYF
TRBJ2-3,TRBD2,TRBV10-3,-,TGTGCCATCAGTGAGTCTAGCGGGGGCAGCACAGATACGCAGTATTTT,CAISESSGGSTDTQYF
TRBJ1-5,TRBD1,TRBV30,-,TGTGCCTGGAGTAAAGGACAGGAGGTTAGGGTTGGCAATCAGCCCCAGCATTTT,CAWSKGQEVRVGNQPQHF
TRBJ2-2,-,TRBV19,once,TGTGCCAGCGCCTTCACCGGCACCGGGGAGCTGTTTTTT,CASAFTGTGELFF
TRBJ1-5,-,TRBV4-1,few,TGCGCCAGCAGCCAACCCAGAGATCAGCCCCAGCATTTT,CASSQPRDQPQHF
TRBJ2-5,-,TRBV5-1,-,TGCGCCAGCACAAAGGCTCGCCAAGAGACCCAGTACTTC,CASTKARQETQYF
TRBJ2-6,-,TRBV18,-,TGTGCCAGCTCACCATCTCTGATCTCTGGGGCCAACGTCCTGACTTTC,CASSPSLISGANVLTF
TRBJ2-7,-,TRBV9,-,TGTGCCAGCAGCGTAGAACAGGGTGATTCCTACGAGCAGTACTTC,CASSVEQGDSYEQYF
TRBJ1-2,-,TRBV19,once,TGTGCCAGTAGTAGGGGGACCCAAGGTCCGGTAATATATGGCTACACCTTC,CASSRGTQGPVIYGYTF